This T cell receptor beta chain was profiled in a study of beta chain features in type 1 diabetes. Whole-study findings and limits: Equally in patients and controls, PCR might preferentially amplify shorter templates.

As every portion of the isolated RNA was reverse transcribed, the sequencing read expressed TCRB transcripts. The method was immunoSEQ multiplex PCR; TCRdb's version includes in-frame clones alone and lacks a portion of them. The table lists around 40,000 clones, over 50% of them singletons. Details on this clone: No antigen is known for it.

V gave up 4 bases and J gave up 9 bases; unmatched junction bases: 9. From germline, CDR1 is SNHLY and CDR2 FYNNEI. The CDR3 contains 14 residues. J is TRBJ2-1 and V is TRBV2, with 7 bases aligning to TRBD1. This sequence was found in a woman aged 18-35 years in good health. Material: Tregs from blood. CDR3 in DNA: TGTGCCAGCAGTGTTGAGGACAGGATAGGTGAGCAGTTCTTC. As protein: CASSVEDRIGEQFF.